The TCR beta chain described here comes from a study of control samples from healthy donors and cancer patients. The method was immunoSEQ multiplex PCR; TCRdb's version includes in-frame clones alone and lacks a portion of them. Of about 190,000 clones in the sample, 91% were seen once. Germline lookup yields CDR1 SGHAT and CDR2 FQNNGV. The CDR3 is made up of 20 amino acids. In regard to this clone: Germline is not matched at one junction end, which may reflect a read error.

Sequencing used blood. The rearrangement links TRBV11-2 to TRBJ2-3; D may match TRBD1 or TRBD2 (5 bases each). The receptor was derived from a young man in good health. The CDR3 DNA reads TGTGCCAGCAGCCTAGAATTGGCACCGGGACCCATCGCGAGCACAGATACGCAGTATTTT. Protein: CASSLELAPGPIASTDTQYF.